A single sample is the source of the 13 T cell receptor beta chains below, sequenced in a study of blood T cell repertoires in COVID-19. Produced via immunoSEQ multiplex PCR; TCRdb's table is partial and in-frame only. The table includes 350,000 to 400,000 clones, 90% to 95% detected once. Input material: PBMCs or T cells enriched from blood (not recorded which). These receptor sequences come from a woman aged 40 to 49 who had been exposed to COVID-19.

The chain is built from TRBV27 and TRBJ1-5; D is possibly TRBD1 (6 bases). CDR3 length: 14 residues. Trimming cost V 5 bases and J 3 bases, with 11 bases left between them. Germline V CDR1 and CDR2: MNHEY, SMNVEV (reference sequence). This CDR3 is CASSLQGDNQPQHF. CDR3 bases: TGTGCCAGCAGTCTACAGGGTGACAATCAGCCCCAGCATTTT.

This chain joins TRBV28 and TRBJ1-2, with D maybe TRBD1 (5 bases). Germline CDR1 MDHEN, CDR2 SYDVKM. The V end was cut by 3 bases, the J end by 7 bases, with 18 bases between. The CDR3 contains 15 residues. CDR3 loop: CASSFGRQGVFGYTF. The CDR3, as DNA: TGTGCCAGCAGTTTTGGGCGGCAGGGCGTCTTTGGCTACACCTTC.

The V and J genes are TRBV6-2 or TRBV6-3 and TRBJ1-1; D not certain. The CDR3 spans 13 residues. V was pared by 2 bases and J by 5 bases, with 9 bases between. Germline-derived CDR1 and CDR2 are MNHEY and SVGEGT. This CDR3 is CASSYGSPTEAFF. The CDR3 coding sequence is TGTGCCAGCAGTTACGGGAGCCCGACTGAAGCTTTCTTT.

The DNA for the CDR3 is TGTGCCAGCAGTTACCCGGGACAGGGCGGCGGGGAGCTGTTTTTT. Protein product: CASSYPGQGGGELFF. The chain couples TRBV6-6 to TRBJ2-2; 9 bases align to TRBD1. From germline, CDR1 is MNHNY and CDR2 SVGAGI (reference sequence). This CDR3 spans 15 amino acids. V dropped 2 bases and J dropped 7; count of bases not matched to a gene: 5.

This clone was detected once. The rearrangement joins TRBV7-8 to TRBJ2-7, with 11 bases lining up with TRBD2. Germline-derived CDR1 and CDR2 are SGHVS and FQNEAQ. The CDR3 loop spans 17 amino acids. Trimming at V came to 0 bases and at J to 0 bases, leaving 4 bases not matched to a gene. Here the CDR3 reads CASSLALGTSGSYEQYF. CDR3 DNA: TGTGCCAGCAGCTTAGCGCTAGGGACTAGCGGCTCCTACGAGCAGTACTTC. Full variable domain (remainder filled in from reference TRBV7-8 and TRBJ2-7): GAGVSQSPRYKVAKRGQDVALRCDPISGHVSLFWYQQALGQGPEFLTYFQNEAQLDKSGLPSDRFFAERPEGSVSTLKIQRTQQEDSAVYLCASSLALGTSGSYEQYFGPGTRLTVT.

This clone appeared once. The chain links TRBV10-1 to TRBJ1-2; D gene ambiguous. This CDR3 has 13 residues. From germline, CDR1 is WNHNN and CDR2 SYGVQD (reference sequence). V lost 4 bases, J lost 6 bases, and 12 bases lay in between. CDR3 nucleotide sequence: TGCGCCAGCAGTGCGCGGGTTCGTGATGGCTACACCTTC. As protein: CASSARVRDGYTF.

This rearrangement joins TRBV11-3 to TRBJ1-1; the match to TRBD1 covers 7 bases. This CDR3 contains 14 residues. The V gene's germline CDR1 is SGHNT and CDR2 YENEEA. V trimming: 7 bases; J trimming: 4 bases; junction bases outside the gene matches: 9. The CDR3 is CASTRQGEGTEAFF. The DNA for the CDR3 is TGTGCCAGCACGCGACAGGGAGAGGGCACTGAAGCTTTCTTT.

CDR3 in amino acids: CASSQNGLGGQPQHF. CDR3 nucleotides: TGTGCCAGCAGCCAAAATGGCCTAGGGGGTCAGCCCCAGCATTTT. The chain is built from TRBV3-1 (or the pseudogene TRBV3-2) and TRBJ1-5; tentative D call: TRBD1 (6 bases). Trimming took off 2 bases at V and 6 bases at J, with 14 bases between the two ends. CDR1 is LGHDT, CDR2 YNNKEL, per germline (reference sequence). The CDR3 runs 15 residues.

The chain employs TRBV14 and TRBJ2-5; tentative D call: TRBD2 (7 bases). Germline CDR1 SGHDN, CDR2 FVKESK. This CDR3 is 13 amino acids long. With 4 bases removed from V and 6 bases from J, the gap between germline ends came to 12 bases. For the CDR3, the DNA is TGTGCCAGCAGCCCCGGGGGGCGTAAGACCCAGTACTTC. Translated: CASSPGGRKTQYF.

V gene TRBV3-1 (or the pseudogene TRBV3-2) combines with J gene TRBJ1-1, with D unclear. From germline, CDR1 is LGHDT and CDR2 YNNKEL (reference sequence). The CDR3 loop spans 15 amino acids. Trimming stripped 2 bases from V and 0 bases from J, with 10 bases between. This chain's CDR3 is CASSQSGSMNTEAFF. CDR3 in DNA: TGTGCCAGCAGCCAATCCGGGAGTATGAACACTGAAGCTTTCTTT.

Only a few counts were recorded for this clone. The chain uses TRBV2 and TRBJ1-4, with TRBD1 matching 7 bases. Unmatched junction bases numbered 8, after V lost 5 bases and J lost 5 bases. This CDR3 has 15 amino acids. In germline, CDR1 is SNHLY, CDR2 FYNNEI. CDR3 protein: CASSTKTGKNEKLFF. The CDR3 nucleotides read TGTGCCAGCAGTACAAAGACAGGGAAAAATGAAAAACTGTTTTTT.

The chain carries TRBV2 and TRBJ1-6, with 9 bases fitting TRBD1. Trimming removed 6 bases from V and 7 bases from J; junction bases left unmatched: 4. CDR1 and CDR2 from the germline V gene are SNHLY and FYNNEI. This CDR3 comprises 14 residues. The chain's CDR3 is CASRGTGTNSPLHF. The DNA of the CDR3 is TGTGCCAGCAGGGGGACAGGGACAAATTCACCCCTCCACTTT.

The chain has TRBV5-1 and TRBJ2-3; 16 bases match TRBD2. CDR1 and CDR2 (germline): SGHRS, YFSETQ. CDR3 size: 18 residues. V dropped 5 bases and J dropped 1; count of bases not matched to a gene: 7. The CDR3 bases are TGCGCCAGCAGTTACGGGACTAGCGGGGGGGCCGGCACAGATACGCAGTATTTT. It yields the protein CASSYGTSGGAGTDTQYF.